These T cell receptor beta chains were read from a single sample in a study of cytomegalovirus exposure and HLA in healthy donors. Clones were read by immunoSEQ multiplex PCR, and TCRdb kept only the in-frame ones, dropping some. The data show 250,000 to 300,000 clones, with 92% seen just once and 1.5% to 2% held by the top ten. The specimen sequenced was PBMCs. The receptors were sampled from a girl aged 2-10 years in good health and CMV-seronegative. Each CDR3 is given with its conserved first and last residue. A D gene is named only where the DNA matches it firmly. Expanded clones get a size class; other rows say once, few or many, or leave the size out.

size	V	J	D	CDR3	DNA
-	TRBV10-1	TRBJ1-4	-	CASSESVGTTNEKLFF	TGCGCCAGCAGTGAGTCAGTTGGCACAACTAATGAAAAACTGTTTTTT
-	TRBV15	TRBJ2-5	-	CATSRSSGETQYF	TGTGCCACCAGCAGATCATCCGGAGAGACCCAGTACTTC
few	TRBV19	TRBJ1-2	-	CASTSDRGYNYGYTF	TGTGCCAGTACCTCTGATCGGGGGTACAACTATGGCTACACCTTC
-	TRBV6-4	TRBJ2-7	-	CASSAVPGDEQYF	TGTGCCAGCAGCGCCGTTCCGGGAGACGAGCAGTACTTC
-	TRBV28	TRBJ2-5	-	CASSGREGRETQYF	TGTGCCAGCTCAGGACGAGAGGGTCGAGAGACCCAGTACTTC
-	TRBV27	TRBJ2-3	-	CASSFGWRDSTDTQYF	TGTGCCAGCAGTTTCGGATGGCGGGATAGCACAGATACGCAGTATTTT
-	TRBV4-1	TRBJ1-1	-	CASSQEVGLGAFF	TGTGCCAGCAGCCAAGAGGTGGGGCTTGGTGCTTTCTTT
-	TRBV10-3	TRBJ1-5	TRBD1	CAISETNSGTGLNQPQHF	TGTGCCATCAGTGAGACTAACTCCGGGACAGGACTCAATCAGCCCCAGCATTTT
-	TRBV5-6	TRBJ2-7	TRBD1	CASSLEPGTGTYEQYF	TGTGCCAGCAGCTTGGAACCGGGGACAGGGACCTACGAGCAGTACTTC
-	TRBV5-1	TRBJ1-4	-	CASSLGLTGPANSEKLFF	TGCGCCAGCAGCTTGGGACTTACAGGGCCAGCTAACTCTGAAAAACTGTTTTTT
-	TRBV19	TRBJ2-2	-	CASSSRSESGELFF	TGTGCCAGTAGTTCTCGCAGCGAGTCCGGGGAGCTGTTTTTT
-	TRBV5-5	TRBJ2-7	TRBD2	CASSLSGLATYEQYF	TGTGCCAGCAGCCTGTCGGGACTAGCGACCTACGAGCAGTACTTC
-	TRBV30	TRBJ2-1	-	CAWSGGSSYYNERFF	TGTGCCTGGAGTGGGGGCAGTTCCTACTACAATGAGCGGTTCTTC
-	TRBV27	TRBJ1-2	-	CASRSGFYGYTF	TGTGCCAGCAGATCGGGATTCTATGGCTACACCTTC
-	TRBV6-5	TRBJ1-1	-	CASTPPQGSSEAFF	TGTGCCAGCACCCCTCCCCAGGGGTCGTCTGAAGCTTTCTTT
-	TRBV27	TRBJ2-3	-	CASSLSSLTTDTQYF	TGTGCCAGCAGTTTATCCTCTTTAACAACAGATACGCAGTATTTT
-	TRBV2	TRBJ1-5	-	CASSDREGQPQHF	TGTGCCAGCAGTGACAGGGAGGGTCAGCCCCAGCATTTT
-	TRBV9	TRBJ2-3	-	CASSEREYITDTQYF	TGTGCCAGCAGCGAACGGGAGTATATCACAGATACGCAGTATTTT
-	TRBV2	TRBJ2-2	-	CASSEEMAGELFF	TGTGCCAGCAGTGAGGAGATGGCCGGGGAGCTGTTTTTT
-	TRBV30	TRBJ1-4	-	CAWSLRGSEKLFF	TGTGCCTGGTCCCTACGGGGTTCGGAAAAACTGTTTTTT
-	TRBV6-6	TRBJ2-6	-	CASSYDSPSGANVLTF	TGTGCCAGCAGTTACGACAGTCCCTCTGGGGCCAACGTCCTGACTTTC
-	TRBV6-5	TRBJ2-7	-	CASSYSPGDEQYF	TGTGCCAGCAGTTACTCTCCCGGGGATGAGCAGTACTTC
-	TRBV28	TRBJ2-3	TRBD2	CASSSRQAGGADTQYF	TGTGCCAGCAGTTCCCGACAGGCCGGGGGGGCAGATACGCAGTATTTT
-	TRBV5-4	TRBJ1-2	-	CASSLVQGLDYGYTF	TGTGCCAGCAGCTTGGTTCAGGGCCTTGACTATGGCTACACCTTC
-	TRBV27	TRBJ2-3	-	CASSLSLSSTDTQYF	TGTGCCAGCAGTCTCTCCCTTTCTAGCACAGATACGCAGTATTTT
-	TRBV9	TRBJ2-5	TRBD1	CASSGGGAQETQYF	TGTGCCAGCAGCGGAGGGGGCGCCCAAGAGACCCAGTACTTC
-	TRBV13	TRBJ2-1	TRBD2	CASREAGEPPNEQFF	TGTGCCAGCAGGGAAGCGGGGGAGCCCCCGAATGAGCAGTTCTTC
-	TRBV7-9	TRBJ2-6	-	CASSLVESAGANVLTF	TGTGCCAGCAGCTTAGTGGAGAGCGCTGGGGCCAACGTCCTGACTTTC
-	TRBV2	TRBJ2-3	-	CASGYQKPGTQYF	TGTGCCAGCGGGTACCAGAAACCAGGTACGCAGTATTTT
-	TRBV7-2	TRBJ1-1	-	CASALTGSITEAFF	TGTGCCAGCGCCCTAACGGGGAGTATCACTGAAGCTTTCTTT
-	TRBV29-1	TRBJ2-5	TRBD2	CSVVLAGETQYF	TGCAGCGTTGTTCTAGCGGGAGAGACCCAGTACTTC
-	TRBV11-2	TRBJ2-5	-	CASVAGIQETQYF	TGTGCCAGCGTGGCAGGAATACAAGAGACCCAGTACTTC
-	TRBV6-1	TRBJ2-4	TRBD1	CASSERGGTALQNIQYF	TGTGCCAGCAGTGAAAGAGGTGGGACAGCCCTTCAAAACATTCAGTACTTC
-	TRBV4-1	TRBJ2-3	TRBD2	CASSLATSGGADTQYF	TGCGCCAGCAGCCTCGCTACTAGCGGGGGGGCGGATACGCAGTATTTT
-	TRBV6-1	TRBJ1-1	-	CASSERGGAAVSFF	TGTGCCAGCAGTGAACGTGGTGGGGCCGCTGTATCTTTCTTT
once	TRBV6-5	TRBJ2-1	TRBD2	CASSYSGDYNEQFF	TGTGCCAGCAGTTATAGCGGGGATTACAATGAGCAGTTCTTC
-	TRBV15	TRBJ2-3	TRBD2	CATSSTTSGGPSTDTQYF	TGTGCCACCAGCAGCACCACTAGCGGGGGGCCTAGCACAGATACGCAGTATTTT
-	TRBV11-2	TRBJ1-1	-	CASSYAVEGIGAFF	TGTGCCAGCAGCTATGCAGTGGAGGGTATTGGAGCTTTCTTT
-	TRBV7-9	TRBJ2-5	TRBD1	CASSLSRQGPQETQYF	TGTGCCAGCAGCTTATCTAGACAGGGGCCTCAAGAGACCCAGTACTTC
-	TRBV7-2	TRBJ1-1	-	CANSSRGGLNTEAFF	TGTGCCAACAGCTCCCGGGGGGGTTTGAACACTGAAGCTTTCTTT
few	TRBV2	TRBJ2-7	TRBD2	CASIADLAGYEQYF	TGTGCCAGCATCGCGGACCTAGCGGGCTACGAGCAGTACTTC
-	TRBV27	TRBJ2-3	TRBD2	CASALSGRRTDTQYF	TGTGCCAGTGCTCTTAGCGGGAGAAGGACAGATACGCAGTATTTT
-	TRBV5-4	TRBJ2-7	TRBD1	CASSLGGQDEQYF	TGTGCCAGCAGCTTGGGGGGACAGGACGAGCAGTACTTC
-	TRBV27	TRBJ2-3	-	CASSFSVDTQYF	TGTGCCAGCAGTTTTTCCGTAGATACGCAGTATTTT
-	TRBV11-2	TRBJ2-1	-	CASSLVAPGLHNEQFF	TGTGCCAGCAGCTTAGTGGCGCCGGGACTCCACAATGAGCAGTTCTTC
-	TRBV5-6	TRBJ1-2	-	CASSPLGVSNYGYTF	TGTGCCAGCAGCCCCCTCGGGGTCTCGAACTATGGCTACACCTTC
-	TRBV9	TRBJ2-1	TRBD1	CASGDRGDEQFF	TGTGCCAGCGGGGACAGGGGCGATGAGCAGTTCTTC
-	TRBV5-1	TRBJ2-2	TRBD2	CASNPGLAGGFNTGELFF	TGCGCCAGCAACCCCGGACTAGCGGGGGGCTTTAACACCGGGGAGCTGTTTTTT
-	TRBV5-4	TRBJ2-1	TRBD2	CASSLLAGALSYNEQFF	TGTGCCAGCAGTCTACTAGCGGGGGCGCTCTCCTACAATGAGCAGTTCTTC
-	TRBV6-1	TRBJ2-1	-	CASSAVSSRNEQFF	TGTGCCAGCAGTGCGGTTAGTAGTCGGAATGAGCAGTTCTTC